These 18 T cell receptor beta chains came from one sample sequenced in a study of shared clonotypes between healthy human individuals. As defined, naive CD8 cells were CD45RO-negative and positively selected for CCR7, with terminally differentiated effector memory CD45RA+ cells excluded. Clones were read by immunoSEQ multiplex PCR, and TCRdb kept only the in-frame ones, dropping some. The table records approximately 740,000 clones, 80% to 95% of them present only once. The sample was naive CD8+ T cells sorted from blood. The receptors were sampled from a man aged 30 to 39 in good health.

The chain uses TRBV5-1 and TRBJ2-7, with a tentative D call TRBD2 (6 bases). V lost 0 bases and J 2 bases, leaving 15 bases between the germline ends. CDR1 and CDR2 (germline): SGHRS, YFSETQ. This CDR3 has 16 residues. As DNA, the CDR3 is TGCGCCAGCAGCTTGGACCCCCCCGGGAGTACCTACGAGCAGTACTTC. Protein product: CASSLDPPGSTYEQYF.

V is TRBV7-9 and J is TRBJ2-5, with D tentatively TRBD1 (5 bases). V dropped 6 bases and J dropped 4 bases, with 9 bases sitting between them. In germline, CDR1 is SEHNR, CDR2 FQNEAQ (reference sequence). CDR3 length: 12 residues. CDR3 residues: CASRIGAETQYF. The CDR3 nucleotides read TGTGCCAGCAGAATAGGGGCAGAGACCCAGTACTTC.

The genes are TRBV5-1 and TRBJ2-3; D remains unclear. V lost 4 bases to trimming and J lost 2 bases, with 14 bases between them. The CDR3 has 15 residues. Germline loops: CDR1 SGHRS, CDR2 YFSETQ. CDR3 in amino acids: CASSPTYPDTDTQYF. In nucleotides, the CDR3 is TGCGCCAGCAGCCCAACTTACCCCGACACAGATACGCAGTATTTT.

V gene TRBV9 combines with J gene TRBJ2-3; TRBD1 aligns across 9 bases. From germline, CDR1 is SGDLS and CDR2 YYNGEE. The CDR3 contains 16 residues. V lost 4 bases to trimming and J lost 2 bases; unmatched junction nucleotides: 8. The CDR3 DNA follows: TGTGCCAGCAGCCCAGGACAGGGGAGCGCCACAGATACGCAGTATTTT. Translating it yields CASSPGQGSATDTQYF.

The genes are TRBV11-2 and TRBJ2-3, with 8 bases fitting TRBD2. Germline CDR1 reads SGHAT; CDR2 reads FQNNGV. The ends lost 2 bases at V and 0 bases at J; junction bases unmatched: 10. The CDR3 is made up of 18 amino acids. CDR3 residues: CASSLPLAGTTSTDTQYF. CDR3 nucleotide sequence: TGTGCCAGCAGCTTACCCTTAGCGGGGACTACTAGCACAGATACGCAGTATTTT.

The rearrangement joins TRBV4-3 to TRBJ1-5; the D is unclear. The CDR3 contains 15 residues. Looked up from germline, CDR1 is LGHNA and CDR2 is YSLEER. Trimming left V 0 bases short and J 7 bases short, with 13 bases between. The CDR3 DNA is TGCGCCAGCAGCCAAGATCAATCAGGCGGACAGCCCCAGCATTTT. Amino acid sequence: CASSQDQSGGQPQHF.

In DNA form, the CDR3 reads TGTGCCAGCAGTGAATATTCGGCAGGGCACACTGAGCAGTTCTTC. It yields the protein CASSEYSAGHTEQFF. The chain is built from TRBV2 and TRBJ2-1, with D possibly TRBD1 on 5 matching bases. CDR1 and CDR2 from the germline V gene are SNHLY and FYNNEI. V was trimmed by 2 bases and J by 9 bases, leaving 17 bases between them. The CDR3 is 15 amino acids.

The count of this clone is one. The V gene is TRBV16, the J gene TRBJ1-1; TRBD1 might be the D (5 bases). The V gene lost 3 bases and the J gene lost 0 bases, with 11 bases spanning the gap. This CDR3 is built from 15 residues. Germline V gene lookup returns CDR1 KGHSY and CDR2 FQNENV. CDR3 in amino acids: CASSHLLGVNTEAFF. CDR3 DNA: TGTGCCAGCAGCCACCTTCTAGGGGTGAACACTGAAGCTTTCTTT. Drawing the rest from reference TRBV16 and TRBJ1-1, the complete variable domain is GEEVAQTPKHLVRGEGQKAKLYCAPIKGHSYVFWYQQVLKNEFKFLISFQNENVFDETGMPKERFSAKCLPNSPCSLEIQATKLEDSAVYFCASSHLLGVNTEAFFGQGTRLTVV.

V usage is TRBV7-2 and J usage is TRBJ2-1; 7 bases align to TRBD1. Germline V gene lookup returns CDR1 SGHTA and CDR2 FQGNSA. The J segment lost 4 bases and the V segment lost 3 bases, leaving 6 bases of the junction unmatched. The CDR3 has 15 residues. CDR3: CASSLAGTAYNEQFF. The CDR3 bases are TGTGCCAGCAGCTTGGCCGGGACAGCTTACAATGAGCAGTTCTTC.

Notes on this clone: A junction end diverges from the germline sequence, so it may reflect a read error. This chain connects TRBV4-1 to TRBJ2-1, with D tentatively TRBD1 or TRBD2 (5 bases each). The CDR3 contains 11 residues. Germline V gives CDR1 MGHRA, CDR2 YSYEKL. The CDR3 coding sequence is TGCGCCAGCAGCCAAGGGGGGTCGAGGGTCTTC. Residues: CASSQGGSRVF.

V usage is TRBV9 and J usage is TRBJ2-3; D unclear. Trimming cost V 0 bases and J 5 bases, with 1 base left between them. Looked up from germline, CDR1 is SGDLS and CDR2 is YYNGEE. The CDR3 totals 11 residues. The CDR3 reads CASSVEDTQYF. In nucleotides, the CDR3 is TGTGCCAGCAGCGTAGAAGATACGCAGTATTTT.

This chain connects TRBV6-5 to TRBJ2-2; no clear D. Trimming pared 5 bases from V and 7 bases from J, leaving 8 bases between. This CDR3 has 12 amino acids. CDR1 MNHEY and CDR2 SVGAGI come from the germline V gene. In nucleotides, the CDR3 is TGTGCCAGCAGTCCGATTTTCGGGGAGCTGTTTTTT. It specifies CASSPIFGELFF.

The V and J genes are TRBV4-1 and TRBJ1-5; 7 bases fit TRBD1. V trimming: 5 bases; J trimming: 0 bases; junction bases outside the gene matches: 4. CDR3 size: 15 residues. From germline, CDR1 is MGHRA and CDR2 YSYEKL. The chain's CDR3 is CASSFRQGSNQPQHF. CDR3 bases: TGCGCCAGCAGCTTCCGACAGGGTAGCAATCAGCCCCAGCATTTT.

The chain has TRBV14 and TRBJ1-4; 10 bases line up with TRBD1. The CDR3 is 17 amino acids. J lost 6 bases, V lost 1 base, and 8 bases had no gene match. Germline assignment: CDR1 SGHDN and CDR2 FVKESK. The CDR3 DNA sequence: TGTGCCAGCAGCCAAGCCGATACCGGGACAGGGGATGAAAAACTGTTTTTT. Its translation is CASSQADTGTGDEKLFF.

The genes are TRBV28 and TRBJ1-4, with a tentative D call TRBD1 (5 bases). Germline-derived CDR1 and CDR2 are MDHEN and SYDVKM. This CDR3 has 14 amino acids. The V end lost 10 bases, the J end lost 7 bases, and 19 bases lay between the germline ends. The CDR3 DNA is TGTGCCACCCAAGGAACAGGCCGGGGTGAAAAACTGTTTTTT. This sequence encodes CATQGTGRGEKLFF. Combining the CDR3 with reference TRBV28 and TRBJ1-4 gives the whole variable domain DVKVTQSSRYLVKRTGEKVFLECVQDMDHENMFWYRQDPGLGLRLIYFSYDVKMKEKGDIPEGYSVSREKKERFSLILESASTNQTSMYLCATQGTGRGEKLFFGSGTQLSVL.

V is TRBV7-9 and J is TRBJ1-1, with a weak D call TRBD1 (5 bases). The V gene's germline CDR1 is SEHNR and CDR2 FQNEAQ (reference sequence). V dropped 5 bases and J dropped 5 bases, with 12 bases sitting between them. The CDR3 sequence is 13 residues long. As DNA, the CDR3 is TGTGCCAGCAGCGCCCCCGGGACTACTGAAGCTTTCTTT. Amino acid sequence: CASSAPGTTEAFF.

V is TRBV27 and J is TRBJ2-7, with a weak D call TRBD2 (6 bases). Germline V gene lookup returns CDR1 MNHEY and CDR2 SMNVEV (reference sequence). This CDR3 has 15 amino acids. With 8 bases removed from V and 2 bases from J, the gap between germline ends came to 19 bases. The CDR3 loop reads CASGGWGPFAYEQYF. In DNA, the CDR3 is TGTGCCAGCGGGGGGTGGGGCCCCTTCGCCTACGAGCAGTACTTC.

The chain couples TRBV30 to TRBJ1-1, with TRBD1 matching 8 bases. Germline-derived CDR1 and CDR2 are GTSNPN and SVGIG (reference sequence). Trimming at V came to 4 bases and at J to 6 bases, leaving 7 bases not matched to a gene. The CDR3 has 13 residues. The CDR3 loop reads CAWTDEQGAEAFF. DNA for the CDR3: TGTGCCTGGACCGATGAACAGGGGGCTGAAGCTTTCTTT.